The entry below describes one T cell receptor (beta chain). The antigen is unknown. Germline CDR1 reads LNHDA; CDR2 reads SQIVND (reference sequence). This CDR3 is built from 15 residues. The V gene lost 1 base and the J gene lost 0 bases, with 7 bases spanning the gap. These data originate in a study of shared clonotypes between healthy human individuals. Study findings and constraints: Sequencing depth was predicted to influence how clonotypes are shared among donors.

In the authors' workflow: Junction-only immunoSEQ data arrived without quality scores, meaning filtering differed. Sequencing used immunoSEQ multiplex PCR; TCRdb keeps in-frame clones, though not all of them. V and J calls and clone size are those listed in that table; D and trimming were worked out from the DNA. Counted here are 2 million or so clones, about 94% occurring once; the ten biggest clones make up 1% to 1.3%. Cells designated naive CD8 were CD45RO-negative and were positively selected for CCR7, with terminally differentiated effector memory CD45RA+ cells excluded. The chain joins TRBV19 to TRBJ2-1, with D hard to call. The source material was naive CD8+ T cells sorted from blood. The TCR sequence derives from a man aged 18 to 30 in good health. CDR3 coding DNA: TGTGCCAGTAGTATAGGGTTTAGCTCCTACAATGAGCAGTTCTTC. As protein: CASSIGFSSYNEQFF. Supplemented by reference TRBV19 and TRBJ2-1, the full variable domain reads DGGITQSPKYLFRKEGQNVTLSCEQNLNHDAMYWYRQDPGQGLRLIYYSQIVNDFQKGDIAEGYSVSREKKESFPLTVTSAQKNPTAFYLCASSIGFSSYNEQFFGPGTRLTVL.